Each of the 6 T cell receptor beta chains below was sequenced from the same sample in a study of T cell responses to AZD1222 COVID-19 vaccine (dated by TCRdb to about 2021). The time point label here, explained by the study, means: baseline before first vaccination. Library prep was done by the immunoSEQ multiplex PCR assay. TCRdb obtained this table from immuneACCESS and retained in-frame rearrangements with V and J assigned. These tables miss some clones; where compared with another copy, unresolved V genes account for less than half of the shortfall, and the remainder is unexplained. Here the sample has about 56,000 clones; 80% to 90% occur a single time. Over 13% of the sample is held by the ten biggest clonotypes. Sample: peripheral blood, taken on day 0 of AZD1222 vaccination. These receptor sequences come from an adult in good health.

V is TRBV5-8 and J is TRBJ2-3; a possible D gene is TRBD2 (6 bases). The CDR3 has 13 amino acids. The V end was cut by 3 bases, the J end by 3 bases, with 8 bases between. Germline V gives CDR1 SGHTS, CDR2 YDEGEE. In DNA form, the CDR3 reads TGTGCCAGCAGCTACCGGGAGACAGATACGCAGTATTTT. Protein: CASSYRETDTQYF.

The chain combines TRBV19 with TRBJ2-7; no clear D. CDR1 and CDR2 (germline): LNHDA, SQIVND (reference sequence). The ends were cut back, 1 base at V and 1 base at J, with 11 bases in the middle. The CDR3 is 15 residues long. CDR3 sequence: CASSIAGSRSYEQYF. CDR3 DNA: TGTGCCAGTAGTATAGCGGGCAGTAGGTCCTACGAGCAGTACTTC.

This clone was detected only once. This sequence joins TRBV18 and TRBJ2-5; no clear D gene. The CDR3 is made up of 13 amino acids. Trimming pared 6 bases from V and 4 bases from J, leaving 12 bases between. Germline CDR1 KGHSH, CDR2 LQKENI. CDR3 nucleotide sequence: TGTGCCAGCTCCGCAGGAATGGGAGAGACCCAGTACTTC. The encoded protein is CASSAGMGETQYF. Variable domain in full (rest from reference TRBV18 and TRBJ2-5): NAGVMQNPRHLVRRRGQEARLRCSPMKGHSHVYWYRQLPEEGLKFMVYLQKENIIDESGMPKERFSAEFPKEGPSILRIQQVVRGDSAAYFCASSAGMGETQYFGPGTRLLVL.

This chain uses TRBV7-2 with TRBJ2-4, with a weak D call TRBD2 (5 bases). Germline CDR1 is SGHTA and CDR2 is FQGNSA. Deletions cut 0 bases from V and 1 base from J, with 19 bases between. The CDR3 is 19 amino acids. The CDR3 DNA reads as TGTGCCAGCAGCTTAGCCACAGCGGATGGATTGACGGCCAAAAACATTCAGTACTTC. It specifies CASSLATADGLTAKNIQYF.

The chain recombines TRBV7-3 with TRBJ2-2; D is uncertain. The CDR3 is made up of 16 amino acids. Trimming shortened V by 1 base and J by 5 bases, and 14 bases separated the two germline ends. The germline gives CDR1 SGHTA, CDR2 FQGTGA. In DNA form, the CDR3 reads TGTGCCAGCAGCTTAAATGTTGCCTGGGGTACCGGGGAGCTGTTTTTT. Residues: CASSLNVAWGTGELFF.

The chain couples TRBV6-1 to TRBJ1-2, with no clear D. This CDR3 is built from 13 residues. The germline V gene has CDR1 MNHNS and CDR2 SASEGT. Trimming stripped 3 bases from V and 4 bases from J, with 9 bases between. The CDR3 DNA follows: TGTGCCAGCAGTGAGCCAGGCCCCTATGGCTACACCTTC. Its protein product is CASSEPGPYGYTF.